This T cell receptor (beta chain) comes out of a study of blood T cell repertoires in COVID-19. Background on the study: Sites in the United States, Italy and Spain provided acute and convalescent COVID-19 samples. The analysed material was cDNA or gDNA that came from T cells, B-cell-depleted T cells, or PBMCs.

Germline V gene lookup returns CDR1 SGHTA and CDR2 FQGNSA. V shed 6 bases and J 2 bases; nucleotides not matched to a gene: 3. The CDR3 is made up of 13 amino acids. Libraries were prepared by immunoSEQ multiplex PCR; TCRdb keeps only in-frame clonotypes and omits some of them. Of about 250,000 clones listed, around 83% are singletons. The chain uses TRBV7-2 and TRBJ2-5; 7 bases agree with TRBD1. The specimen was peripheral blood. This receptor was taken from a man aged 40-50 years with active or convalescent COVID-19. CDR3 loop: CASRGQLQETQYF. The CDR3 DNA reads TGTGCCAGCAGGGGACAGTTACAAGAGACCCAGTACTTC.